These 16 T cell receptor beta chains came from one sample sequenced in a study of early T cells in non-severe SARS-CoV-2 infection. TCRdb passed the 5' RACE reads through MiXCR, listing each CDR3 protein once. The sample consists of over 50,000 distinct CDR3 sequences, more than 9% of them appearing once. Source material: whole blood. These receptors originate from an adult who was a healthcare worker with PCR-confirmed SARS-CoV-2 infection or an uninfected control (not recorded which).

The CDR3 here is CASSPETGMGNSPLHF. The DNA of the CDR3 is TGTGCCAGCAGCCCAGAAACAGGGATGGGTAATTCACCCCTCCACTTT. V gene TRBV5-6 combines with J gene TRBJ1-6, with D perhaps TRBD1 (6 bases). There are 16 residues in the CDR3. Germline V gene data show CDR1 as SGHDT and CDR2 as YYEEEE. The ends were cut back, 4 bases at V and 6 bases at J, with 17 bases in the middle.

The DNA of the CDR3 is TGTGCCAGCAGGATGAGCGGGGGCCACCTCAATGAGCAGTTCTTC. As protein: CASRMSGGHLNEQFF. The chain is built from TRBV27 and TRBJ2-1, with 8 bases lining up with TRBD2. V gave up 6 bases and J gave up 6 bases; unmatched junction bases: 10. Germline V gene lookup returns CDR1 MNHEY and CDR2 SMNVEV (reference sequence). There are 15 residues in the CDR3.

This clonotype appeared many times. The chain recombines TRBV7-2 with TRBJ1-1; 12 positions agree with TRBD1. This CDR3 comprises 16 residues. Trimming took 5 bases from V and 10 from J; bases not matched to a gene: 14. CDR1 and CDR2 from the germline V gene are SGHTA and FQGNSA. The CDR3 loop is CASSPVRGQGAFVAFF. CDR3 DNA: TGTGCCAGCAGCCCCGTTAGGGGACAGGGGGCCTTTGTAGCTTTCTTT.

This clonotype was recorded a few times. The chain uses TRBV6-1 and TRBJ2-7; D remains ambiguous. This CDR3 has 13 residues. Deletions cut 4 bases from V and 3 bases from J, with 10 bases between. In germline, CDR1 is MNHNS, CDR2 SASEGT. CDR3 nucleotide sequence: TGTGCCAGCAGTGCCAACAGAAACTACGAGCAGTACGTC. Translating gives CASSANRNYEQYV.

This clonotype has only a few counts. The genes are TRBV20-1 and TRBJ1-6; D is undetermined. The CDR3 contains 14 residues. CDR1 DFQATT and CDR2 SNEGSKA come from the germline V gene (reference sequence). The ends were cut back, 5 bases at V and 3 bases at J, with 11 bases in the middle. In DNA form, the CDR3 reads TGCAGTGCTGCCAGCGCTTTCTATAATTCACCCCTCCACTTT. Protein sequence: CSAASAFYNSPLHF.

This clonotype was found many times. This chain connects TRBV12-3 or TRBV12-4 to TRBJ2-3, with a possible D match to TRBD1 (5 bases). V lost 5 bases and J 4 bases, leaving 22 bases between the germline ends. This CDR3 contains 17 residues. The CDR3 DNA reads TGTGCCAGCAGTCCGACCCTGGGGCATCGTGACGCAGATACGCAGTATTTT. Translating it yields CASSPTLGHRDADTQYF.

The chain carries TRBV3-1 and TRBJ2-5; no clear D. CDR3 length equals 16 residues. V dropped 3 bases and J dropped 2 bases, with 16 bases sitting between them. Germline V gene sequence: CDR1 LGHDT, CDR2 YNNKEL (reference sequence). The CDR3 here is CASSQSRIQPQETQYF. CDR3 in DNA: TGTGCCAGCAGCCAGTCGAGGATCCAACCGCAAGAGACCCAGTACTTC.

The chain combines TRBV24-1 with TRBJ2-3; the D is unclear. Germline CDR1 and CDR2: KGHDR and SFDVKD. V lost 1 base, J lost 0 bases, and 7 bases lay in between. The CDR3 length is 15 residues. CDR3 sequence reads: CATSDFVGSTDTQYF. The CDR3 nucleotides read TGTGCCACCAGTGATTTTGTGGGTAGCACAGATACGCAGTATTTT.

This rearrangement joins TRBV5-1 to TRBJ2-2; D may be TRBD1 (5 bases). The germline gives CDR1 SGHRS, CDR2 YFSETQ. V lost 2 bases and J 1 base, leaving 12 bases between the germline ends. The CDR3 is made up of 16 amino acids. For the CDR3, the DNA is TGCGCCAGCAGCTTCGACAGTTCCAAGAACACCGGGGAGCTGTTTTTT. This gives the protein CASSFDSSKNTGELFF.

There are a few counts of this clonotype. The chain uses TRBV12-3 or TRBV12-4 and TRBJ2-3; 13 bases agree with TRBD2. Germline trimming cut 5 bases from V and 1 base from J; bases unmatched to any gene: 3. The length of the CDR3 is 16 residues. The CDR3 DNA follows: TGTGCCAGCAGTCGGACTAGCGGGGGCCGCACAGATACGCAGTATTTT. Its translation: CASSRTSGGRTDTQYF.

There are many counts of this clonotype. This sequence joins TRBV7-3 and TRBJ2-5; 8 bases fit TRBD2. CDR3 length: 15 amino acids. V lost 5 bases, J lost 4 bases, and 9 bases stayed unmatched. CDR1 and CDR2 from the germline V gene are SGHTA and FQGTGA. The CDR3 coding sequence is TGTGCCAGCAGCGTAGGCGGGGGGCCGTCAGAGACCCAGTACTTC. It yields the protein CASSVGGGPSETQYF.

This clonotype was detected a few times. For the CDR3, the DNA is TGTGCCAGCAGCTTACAGGGGAACCCCTCTGGAAACACCATATATTTT. It encodes CASSLQGNPSGNTIYF. This rearrangement joins TRBV7-8 to TRBJ1-3; D is possibly TRBD1 (6 bases). Trimming took off 2 bases at V and 0 bases at J, with 11 bases between the two ends. The CDR3 has 16 residues. Germline V gene sequence: CDR1 SGHVS, CDR2 FQNEAQ.

There are many counts of this clonotype. For the CDR3, the DNA is TGTGCCAGCAGTAAATACAGGCGGGGGGCTGAAGCTTTCTTT. It codes for CASSKYRRGAEAFF. The J gene is TRBJ1-1, the V gene TRBV6-1; D is possibly TRBD1 (5 bases). CDR1 and CDR2 from the germline V gene are MNHNS and SASEGT. V was pared by 5 bases and J by 6 bases, with 16 bases between. The CDR3 loop spans 14 amino acids.

The chain carries TRBV14 and TRBJ2-2; D uncertain. The CDR3 runs to 16 residues. Trimming cost V 2 bases and J 3 bases, with 13 bases left between them. The germline CDR1 and CDR2 sequences are SGHDN and FVKESK. CDR3 in DNA: TGTGCCAGCAGCCAAATGACCGGATGGGACACCGGGGAGCTGTTTTTT. Protein: CASSQMTGWDTGELFF.

This clonotype has only a few counts. The chain uses TRBV29-1 and TRBJ2-3, with D uncertain. V lost 4 bases and J lost 2, with 10 bases in between. CDR3 size: 13 residues. Germline CDR1 SQVTM, CDR2 ANQGSEA. Here the CDR3 DNA reads TGCAGCGTTGGCGGATACAACACAGATACGCAGTATTTT. It specifies CSVGGYNTDTQYF.

This clonotype was found many times. This chain joins TRBV3-1 and TRBJ2-3; D perhaps matches TRBD2 (7 bases). From germline, CDR1 is LGHDT and CDR2 YNNKEL (reference sequence). The CDR3 has 17 amino acids. Trimming took off 1 base at V and 5 bases at J, with 19 bases between the two ends. Written as DNA, the CDR3 is TGTGCCAGCAGCCAAGTACTATCGGGGGGCAGGGAAGATACGCAGTATTTT. Translated: CASSQVLSGGREDTQYF.